The TCR beta chain described here comes from a study of monozygotic twins with inflammatory bowel disease. A template switching step added UMIs, each with a 6-nucleotide sample barcode. Each of TCRalpha and TCRbeta cDNA went through two nested PCRs, lasting approximately 16 and 9 cycles. From the 5' RACE reads, TCRdb lists one entry per CDR3 protein and no DNA. The sample's table shows a few hundred thousand distinct CDR3 sequences. This CDR3 is 16 amino acids long. CDR1 is SGHNT and CDR2 is YYREEE in the germline V gene (reference sequence). Comments on this clonotype: What it recognizes is unknown.

Study observations and caveats: Repertoire similarity did not differ between concordant and discordant twins, possibly owing to limited power.

This TCR was recovered from a human donor with ulcerative colitis or Crohn's disease, or a healthy co-twin of an affected twin (not recorded which). V usage is TRBV5-4 and J usage is TRBJ1-2; TCRdb's D gene call, TRBD1, goes unchecked for lack of DNA. Input material: blood. The CDR3 sequence is CASSYPGGSGNYGYTF.